Reported below is one T cell receptor (beta chain). Its specificity is unknown. The V gene's germline CDR1 is SGHAT and CDR2 FQNNGV. Trimming took off 3 bases at V and 1 base at J, with 9 bases between the two ends. The CDR3 is 14 residues long. The protocol was immunoSEQ multiplex PCR, while the TCRdb copy is restricted to in-frame clones and leaves out a portion. The table records about 150,000 clones, roughly nine tenths of them present only once. These data originate in a study of T cell responses to AZD1222 COVID-19 vaccine. Study findings and constraints: Of the AZD1222 recipients, only six were seropositive at baseline.

The TCR sequence derives from an adult who received the AZD1222 COVID-19 vaccine. Specimen: peripheral blood, collected 28 days after the second AZD1222 dose. V gene TRBV11-2 combines with J gene TRBJ1-1; possibly TRBD1 for D (5 bases). CDR3 bases: TGTGCCAGCAGCTTTGATACAGGGAACACTGAAGCTTTCTTT. This sequence encodes CASSFDTGNTEAFF.